There are many counts of the clone carrying this T cell receptor (beta chain). Its antigen is undetermined. The germline V gene has CDR1 SEHNR and CDR2 FQNEAQ (reference sequence). V lost 1 base and J 4 bases, leaving 13 bases between the germline ends. CDR3 length: 15 residues. Amplification of TCR beta CDR3 regions used RNA as the template. First-round RT-PCR targeting the TCR CDR3 was performed with the HTBI primer set. MiXCR, run by TCRdb on the multiplex PCR reads, gives a single entry per CDR3 protein. Of 400,000 or so distinct CDR3 sequences in the sample, about 14% are singletons; the top ten hold around 28%. Diagnoses were established using clinical symptoms, serum thyroxine and TRAb, thyroid ultrasound and orbital computed tomography. The sample belongs to a study of T cells in Graves' hyperthyroidism and ophthalmopathy. About the study: Peripheral blood specimens were obtained at initial diagnosis, prior to any treatment.

Study outcomes and limitations: Most thyroid clonotypes that were expanded above 0.001 also turned up in blood.

The source is a man between 45 and 60 years old with Graves' ophthalmopathy. The chain joins TRBV7-9 to TRBJ1-2; unclear D gene. Sequencing was done on a sample of blood. The DNA of the CDR3 is TGTGCCAGCAGCTTAGATGGGGAACCGGGCTATGGCTACACCTTC. Translating it yields CASSLDGEPGYGYTF.